This T cell receptor (beta chain) was recovered during a study of response to subunit inactivated influenza vaccine. As regards this clonotype: Antigen specificity is unknown.

General study findings and limits: After each seasonal influenza vaccination, few new T cells are recruited, the authors suggested.

The CDR3 length is 15 residues. V lost 5 bases to trimming and J lost 4 bases; unmatched junction nucleotides: 10. Looked up from germline, CDR1 is ENHRY and CDR2 is SYGVKD. TCRdb called the RT-PCR reads again in MiXCR, with one record for every CDR3 protein. Seen here are hundreds of thousands of distinct CDR3 sequences, 18% observed once, and the top ten hold roughly a tenth. The J gene is TRBJ1-1, the V gene TRBV10-3, with TRBD1 identical over 7 bases. The specimen comprised PBMCs from blood, sampled approximately 5 days after vaccination. The receptor was derived from a man aged 50-59 years who received an inactivated influenza vaccine. CDR3 nucleotide sequence: TGTGCCATCAGTACAGGGGAGAGTTTAGGCACTGAAGCTTTCTTT. It yields the protein CAISTGESLGTEAFF.